The source of this T cell receptor (beta chain) is a study of blood T cell repertoires in COVID-19. Study-wide background: Both acute and convalescent COVID-19 samples were obtained from the United States, Italy and Spain. PBMCs, B-cell-depleted T cells, or T cells provided the cDNA or gDNA that made up the material.

Authors' analysis steps: Amplification of reference gene primers provided the estimated nucleated cell counts. The data were produced by immunoSEQ multiplex PCR, yet TCRdb's version contains in-frame clones alone and is incomplete. From that table come the V and J calls and clone size; the DNA was used to work out D and trimming. The sample consists of about 89,000 clones, 70% to 80% of them appearing once. This clone has just a few counts. Germline V lookup: CDR1 LNHDA, CDR2 SQIVND (reference sequence). Trimming removed 0 bases from V and 5 bases from J; junction bases left unmatched: 3. The CDR3 totals 14 residues.

This rearrangement joins TRBV19 to TRBJ1-1, with 7 bases aligning to TRBD1. This TCR was sampled from a human donor in a cohort sampled during active COVID-19. Sequencing used peripheral blood. The CDR3 sequence is CASSIEAGGTEAFF. The CDR3 nucleotides read TGTGCCAGTAGTATAGAGGCAGGGGGAACTGAAGCTTTCTTT.